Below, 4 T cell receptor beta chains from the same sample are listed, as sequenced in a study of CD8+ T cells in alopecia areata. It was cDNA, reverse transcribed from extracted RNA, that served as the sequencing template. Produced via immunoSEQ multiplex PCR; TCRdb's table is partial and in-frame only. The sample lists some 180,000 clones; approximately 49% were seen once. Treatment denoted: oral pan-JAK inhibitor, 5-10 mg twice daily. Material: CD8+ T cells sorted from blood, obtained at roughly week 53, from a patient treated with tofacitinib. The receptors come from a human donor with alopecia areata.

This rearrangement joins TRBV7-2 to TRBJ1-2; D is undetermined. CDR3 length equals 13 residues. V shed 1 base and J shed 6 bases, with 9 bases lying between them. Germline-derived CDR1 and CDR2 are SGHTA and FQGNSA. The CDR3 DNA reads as TGTGCCAGCAGCTTAGGGGTGAGGGATGGCTACACCTTC. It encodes CASSLGVRDGYTF.

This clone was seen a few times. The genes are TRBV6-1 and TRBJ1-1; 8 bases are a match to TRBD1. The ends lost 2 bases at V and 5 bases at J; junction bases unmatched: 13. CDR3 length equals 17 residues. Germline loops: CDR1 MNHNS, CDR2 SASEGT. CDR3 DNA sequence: TGTGCCAGCAGTGAACGGTCAGGGCGGACAGGGCGTACTGAAGCTTTCTTT. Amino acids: CASSERSGRTGRTEAFF.

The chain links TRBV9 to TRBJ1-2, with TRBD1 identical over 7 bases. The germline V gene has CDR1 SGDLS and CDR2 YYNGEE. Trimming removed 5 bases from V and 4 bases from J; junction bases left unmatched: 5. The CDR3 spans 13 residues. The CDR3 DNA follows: TGTGCCAGCAGAGACGACAGGGCCTATGGCTACACCTTC. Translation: CASRDDRAYGYTF. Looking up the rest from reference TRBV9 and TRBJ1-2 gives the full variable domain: DSGVTQTPKHLITATGQRVTLRCSPRSGDLSVYWYQQSLDQGLQFLIQYYNGEERAKGNILERFSAQQFPDLHSELNLSSLELGDSALYFCASRDDRAYGYTFGSGTRLTVV.

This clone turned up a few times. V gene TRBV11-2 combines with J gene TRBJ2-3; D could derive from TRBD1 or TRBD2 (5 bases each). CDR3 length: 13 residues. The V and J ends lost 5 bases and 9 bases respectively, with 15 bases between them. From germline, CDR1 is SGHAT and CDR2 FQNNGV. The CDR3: CASSPAHGTTQYF. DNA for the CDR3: TGTGCCAGCAGCCCGGCCCACGGGACGACGCAGTATTTT.